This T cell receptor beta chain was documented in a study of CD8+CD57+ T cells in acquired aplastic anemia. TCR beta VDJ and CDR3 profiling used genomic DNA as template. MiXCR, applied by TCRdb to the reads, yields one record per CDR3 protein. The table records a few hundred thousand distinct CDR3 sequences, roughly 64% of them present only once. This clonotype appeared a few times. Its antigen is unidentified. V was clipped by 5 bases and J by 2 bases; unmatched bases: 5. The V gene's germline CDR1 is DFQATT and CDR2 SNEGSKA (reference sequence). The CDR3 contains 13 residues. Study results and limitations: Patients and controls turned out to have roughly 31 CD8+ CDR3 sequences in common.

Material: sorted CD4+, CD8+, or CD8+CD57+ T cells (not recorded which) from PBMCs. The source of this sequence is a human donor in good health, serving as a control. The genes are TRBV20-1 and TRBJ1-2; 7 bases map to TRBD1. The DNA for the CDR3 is TGCAGTGCTGGCACAGGGGAGAACTATGGCTACACCTTC. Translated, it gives CSAGTGENYGYTF.